The clone carrying this T cell receptor beta chain appeared once. Its antigen is currently unknown. This sample was taken from a study of cytomegalovirus exposure and HLA in healthy donors. Overall study findings and caveats: Analysis was performed later, and it showed HLA-associated TCR beta chains to be more clonally expanded than equally common others.

In germline, CDR1 is SNHLY, CDR2 FYNNEI. Trimming took off 4 bases at V and 4 bases at J, with 21 bases between the two ends. This CDR3 is built from 17 residues. PCR amplification relied on 60 Vbeta primers (plus 13 Jbeta primers). Clones were sequenced by immunoSEQ multiplex PCR, and TCRdb holds only the in-frame ones, with some missing. The sample yields about 170,000 clones, approximately 81% seen once. The J gene is TRBJ2-3, the V gene TRBV2; the D gene is possibly TRBD2 (6 bases). The receptor's source is a woman under 30 in good health and CMV-seronegative. The sequencing sample was made of PBMCs. CDR3 nucleotides: TGTGCCAGCAGTGCTCGTCGGACGACTAGTCCCTCAGATACGCAGTATTTT. Its translation: CASSARRTTSPSDTQYF.